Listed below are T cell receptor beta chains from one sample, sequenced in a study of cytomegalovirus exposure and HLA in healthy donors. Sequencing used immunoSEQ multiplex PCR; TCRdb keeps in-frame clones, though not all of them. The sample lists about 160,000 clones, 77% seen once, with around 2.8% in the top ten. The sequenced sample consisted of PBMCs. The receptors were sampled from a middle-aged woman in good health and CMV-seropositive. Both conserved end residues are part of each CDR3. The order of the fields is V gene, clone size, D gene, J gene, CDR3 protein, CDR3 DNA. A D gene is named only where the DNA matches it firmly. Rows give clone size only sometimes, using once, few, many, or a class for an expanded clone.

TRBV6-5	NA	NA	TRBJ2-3	CASGGTGRRTDTQYF	TGTGCCAGCGGAGGGACTGGGCGACGCACAGATACGCAGTATTTT
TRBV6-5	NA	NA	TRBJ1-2	CASREGNYGYTF	TGTGCCAGCAGGGAGGGGAACTATGGCTACACCTTC
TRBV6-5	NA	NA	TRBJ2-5	CASSYSQALSETQYF	TGTGCCAGCAGTTACTCGCAGGCCCTATCAGAGACCCAGTACTTC
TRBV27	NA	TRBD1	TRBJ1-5	CASSLAGQLSNQPQHF	TGTGCCAGCAGTTTAGCGGGACAGCTTTCTAATCAGCCCCAGCATTTT
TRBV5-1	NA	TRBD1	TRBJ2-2	CASSSPQGAITGELFF	TGCGCCAGCAGCTCACCACAGGGGGCGATCACCGGGGAGCTGTTTTTT
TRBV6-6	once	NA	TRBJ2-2	CASNRGGVTGELFF	TGTGCCAGCAACAGGGGAGGTGTCACCGGGGAGCTGTTTTTT
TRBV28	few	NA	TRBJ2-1	CASSLGVQGSRWDEQFF	TGTGCCAGCAGTTTAGGTGTCCAGGGCTCTAGGTGGGATGAGCAGTTCTTC
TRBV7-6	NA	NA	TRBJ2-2	CASSYRGTGYTGELFF	TGTGCCAGCAGCTACCGGGGTACCGGGTACACCGGGGAGCTGTTTTTT
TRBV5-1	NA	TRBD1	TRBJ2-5	CASSPGTAQETQYF	TGCGCCAGCAGCCCCGGGACAGCGCAAGAGACCCAGTACTTC
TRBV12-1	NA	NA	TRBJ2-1	CASSSEGGQKQFF	TGTGCCAGCAGCTCGGAGGGTGGGCAAAAGCAGTTCTTC
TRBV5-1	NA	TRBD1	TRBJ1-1	CASSLEEGQGVEAFF	TGCGCCAGCAGCTTGGAGGAGGGACAGGGCGTTGAAGCTTTCTTT
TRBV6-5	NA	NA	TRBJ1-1	CASSYAAVPNTEAFF	TGTGCCAGCAGTTACGCGGCAGTACCTAACACTGAAGCTTTCTTT
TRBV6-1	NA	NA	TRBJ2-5	CASSEPTAQETQYF	TGTGCCAGCAGTGAACCAACAGCCCAAGAGACCCAGTACTTC
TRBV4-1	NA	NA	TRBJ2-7	CVSSQGTKQYF	TGCGTCAGCAGCCAAGGGACAAAGCAGTACTTC
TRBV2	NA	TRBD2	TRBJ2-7	CASSPLTSGVYEQYF	TGTGCCAGCAGTCCCCTGACTAGCGGGGTCTACGAGCAGTACTTC
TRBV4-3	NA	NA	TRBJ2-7	CASSQGLTSYEQYF	TGCGCCAGCAGCCAAGGCTTAACATCCTACGAGCAGTACTTC
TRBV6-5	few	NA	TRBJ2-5	CASSYGLGGRETQYF	TGTGCCAGCAGTTACGGGCTAGGTGGGAGGGAGACCCAGTACTTC
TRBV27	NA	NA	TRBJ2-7	CASSLLTGNSYEQYF	TGTGCCAGCAGTCTACTAACAGGGAACTCCTACGAGCAGTACTTC
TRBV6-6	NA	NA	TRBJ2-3	CASRPLGGVTDTQYF	TGTGCCAGCAGGCCACTTGGCGGGGTCACAGATACGCAGTATTTT
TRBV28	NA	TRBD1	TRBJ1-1	CALRTGVTTEAFF	TGTGCCTTACGGACAGGGGTAACGACTGAAGCTTTCTTT
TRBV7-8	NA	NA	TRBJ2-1	CASSPRDQGRAYNEQFF	TGTGCCAGCAGCCCACGGGACCAGGGGAGAGCCTACAATGAGCAGTTCTTC
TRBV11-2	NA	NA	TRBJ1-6	CASSLMSGVHYNSPLHF	TGTGCCAGCAGCTTAATGAGCGGGGTCCACTATAATTCACCCCTCCACTTT
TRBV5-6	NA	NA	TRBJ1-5	CASSLSRNSNQPQHF	TGTGCCAGCAGCTTATCCAGAAATAGCAATCAGCCCCAGCATTTT
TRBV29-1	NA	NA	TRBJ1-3	CSVAKSSGNTIYF	TGCAGCGTCGCCAAGAGCTCTGGAAACACCATATATTTT
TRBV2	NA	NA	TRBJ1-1	CASTLLRQLMNTEAFF	TGTGCCAGCACCTTGTTGAGGCAGTTAATGAACACTGAAGCTTTCTTT
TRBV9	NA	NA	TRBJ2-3	CASSLTGTDTQYF	TGTGCCAGCAGCCTCACAGGCACAGATACGCAGTATTTT
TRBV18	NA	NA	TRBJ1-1	CASLSNTEAFF	TGTGCCAGCCTGTCGAACACTGAAGCTTTCTTT
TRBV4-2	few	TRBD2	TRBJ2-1	CASSQDWGLAGGPSSYNEQFF	TGTGCCAGCAGCCAAGATTGGGGACTAGCGGGAGGCCCGAGCTCCTACAATGAGCAGTTCTTC
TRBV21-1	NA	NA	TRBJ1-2	CASSKEEACYGYTF	TGTGCCAGCAGCAAAGAGGAGGCTTGCTATGGCTACACCTTC
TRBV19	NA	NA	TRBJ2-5	CASSLSQGGRETQYF	TGTGCCAGTAGTCTAAGTCAGGGGGGCCGAGAGACCCAGTACTTC
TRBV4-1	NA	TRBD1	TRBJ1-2	CASSPRTGDGDGYTF	TGCGCCAGCAGCCCGAGGACAGGGGACGGGGATGGCTACACCTTC
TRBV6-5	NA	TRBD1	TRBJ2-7	CASSFSRDRVNEQYF	TGTGCCAGCAGTTTCTCCCGGGACAGGGTAAACGAGCAGTACTTC